This T cell receptor (beta chain) stems from a study of blood T cell repertoires in COVID-19. Overall study: Nucleic acid was either cDNA or gDNA, and it came from T cells, B-cell-depleted T cells, or PBMCs.

Original handling: Counts of nucleated cells, estimated from reference gene primer amplification, were obtained. TCRdb's table, derived via immunoSEQ multiplex PCR, lists solely in-frame clones and lacks some. The DNA gave D and trimming, while V, J and clone size come from that table. This repertoire shows about 210,000 clones, roughly nine tenths found once; its top ten account for 0.7% to 0.8%. With V trimmed by 6 bases and J by 5 bases, 7 bases remained unmatched. In germline, CDR1 is MNHEY, CDR2 SVGAGI. This CDR3 region has 14 residues. The chain combines TRBV6-5 with TRBJ2-3; 8 nucleotides align to TRBD1. The sequencing sample was made of peripheral blood. The TCR originated in a woman in her 70s with acute or convalescent COVID-19. CDR3 amino acids: CASSRRDRGDTQYF. The DNA for the CDR3 is TGTGCCAGCAGCCGGAGAGACAGGGGAGATACGCAGTATTTT.